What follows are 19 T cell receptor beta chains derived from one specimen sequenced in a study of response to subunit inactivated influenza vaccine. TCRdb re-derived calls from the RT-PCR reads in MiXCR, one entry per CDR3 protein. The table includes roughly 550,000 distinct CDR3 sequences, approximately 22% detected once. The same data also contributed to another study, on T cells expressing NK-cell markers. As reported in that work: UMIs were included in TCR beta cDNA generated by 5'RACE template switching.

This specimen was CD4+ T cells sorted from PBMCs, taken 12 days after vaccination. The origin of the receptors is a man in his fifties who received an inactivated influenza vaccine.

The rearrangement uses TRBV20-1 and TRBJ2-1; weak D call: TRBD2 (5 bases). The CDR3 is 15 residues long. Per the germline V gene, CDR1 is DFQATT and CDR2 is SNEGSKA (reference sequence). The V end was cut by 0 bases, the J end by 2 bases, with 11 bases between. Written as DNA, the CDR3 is TGCAGTGCTAGAGATCATGGGAGACCCTACAATGAGCAGTTCTTC. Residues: CSARDHGRPYNEQFF.

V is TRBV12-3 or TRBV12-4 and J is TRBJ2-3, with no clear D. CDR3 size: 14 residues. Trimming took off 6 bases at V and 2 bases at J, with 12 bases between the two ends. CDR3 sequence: CASRSQDNTDTQYF. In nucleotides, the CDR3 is TGTGCCAGCAGATCCCAAGACAACACAGATACGCAGTATTTT.

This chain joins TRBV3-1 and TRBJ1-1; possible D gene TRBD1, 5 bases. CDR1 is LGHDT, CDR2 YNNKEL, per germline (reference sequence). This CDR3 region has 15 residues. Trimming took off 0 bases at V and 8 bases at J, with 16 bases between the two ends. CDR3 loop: CASSQEAKKGREAFF. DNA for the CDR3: TGTGCCAGCAGCCAAGAAGCCAAGAAGGGGCGCGAAGCTTTCTTT.

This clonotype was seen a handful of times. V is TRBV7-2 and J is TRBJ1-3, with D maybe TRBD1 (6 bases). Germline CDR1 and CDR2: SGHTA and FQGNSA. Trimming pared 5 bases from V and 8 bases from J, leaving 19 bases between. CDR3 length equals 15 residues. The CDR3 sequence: CASSPGRGLWDTIYF. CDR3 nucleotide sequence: TGTGCCAGCAGCCCTGGGCGGGGGCTTTGGGACACCATATATTTT.

CDR3 region: CASSLGTGPASTGELFF. The CDR3 region has the DNA TGCGCCAGCAGCTTGGGGACAGGGCCCGCGAGCACCGGGGAGCTGTTTTTT. The chain couples TRBV5-1 to TRBJ2-2; 8 positions match TRBD1. The CDR3 totals 17 residues. The V gene end was trimmed by 0 bases and the J gene end by 4 bases; junction bases not matched to a gene: 8. CDR1 is SGHRS and CDR2 is YFSETQ in the germline V gene.

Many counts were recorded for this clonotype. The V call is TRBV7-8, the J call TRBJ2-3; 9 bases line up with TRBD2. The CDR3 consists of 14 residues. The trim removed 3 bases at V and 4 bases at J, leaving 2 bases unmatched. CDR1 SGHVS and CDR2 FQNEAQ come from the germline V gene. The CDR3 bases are TGTGCCAGCAGCTTTGGCGGGGGGGCAGATACGCAGTATTTT. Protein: CASSFGGGADTQYF.

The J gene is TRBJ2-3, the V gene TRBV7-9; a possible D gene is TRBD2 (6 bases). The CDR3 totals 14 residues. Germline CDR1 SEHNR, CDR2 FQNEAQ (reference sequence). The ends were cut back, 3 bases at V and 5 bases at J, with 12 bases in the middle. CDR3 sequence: CASSFRLVGDTQYF. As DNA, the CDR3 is TGTGCCAGCAGCTTTCGACTAGTTGGAGATACGCAGTATTTT.

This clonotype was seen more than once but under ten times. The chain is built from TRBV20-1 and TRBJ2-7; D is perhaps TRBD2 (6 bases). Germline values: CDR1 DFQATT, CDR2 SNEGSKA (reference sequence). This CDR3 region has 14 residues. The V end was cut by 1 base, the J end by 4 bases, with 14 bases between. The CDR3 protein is CSARGQGGLYEQYF. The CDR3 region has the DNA TGCAGTGCTAGAGGGCAGGGAGGATTATACGAGCAGTACTTC.

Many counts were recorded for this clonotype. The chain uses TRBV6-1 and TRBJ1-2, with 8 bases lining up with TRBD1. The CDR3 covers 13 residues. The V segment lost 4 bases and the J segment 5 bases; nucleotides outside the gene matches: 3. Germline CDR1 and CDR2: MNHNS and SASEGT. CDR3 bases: TGTGCCAGCAGTGGGACAGGGATTTATGGCTACACCTTC. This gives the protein CASSGTGIYGYTF.

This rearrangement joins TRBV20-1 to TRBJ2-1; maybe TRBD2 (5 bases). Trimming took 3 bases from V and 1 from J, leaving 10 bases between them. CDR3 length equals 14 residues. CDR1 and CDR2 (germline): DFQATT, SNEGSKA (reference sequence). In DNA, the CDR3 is TGCAGTGCTAGGAAAGCGGATTCCTACAATGAGCAGTTCTTC. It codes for CSARKADSYNEQFF.

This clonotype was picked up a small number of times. DNA for the CDR3: TGTGCCAGCAGCCAAGGGGGCCTCCGGGGCCGGCTCCAGTGGGAGACCCAGTACTTC. Translation: CASSQGGLRGRLQWETQYF. The chain recombines TRBV14 with TRBJ2-5; tentatively, D is TRBD1 or TRBD2 (5 bases each). CDR1 SGHDN and CDR2 FVKESK come from the germline V gene. CDR3 length: 19 residues. V was cut by 1 base and J by 5 bases, with 26 bases left in between.

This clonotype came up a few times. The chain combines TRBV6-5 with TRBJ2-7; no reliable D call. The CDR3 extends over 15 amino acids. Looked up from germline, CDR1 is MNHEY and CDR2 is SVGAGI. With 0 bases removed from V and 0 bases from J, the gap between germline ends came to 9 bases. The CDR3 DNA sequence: TGTGCCAGCAGTTACTCTTGGCAGGCCTCCTACGAGCAGTACTTC. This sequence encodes CASSYSWQASYEQYF.

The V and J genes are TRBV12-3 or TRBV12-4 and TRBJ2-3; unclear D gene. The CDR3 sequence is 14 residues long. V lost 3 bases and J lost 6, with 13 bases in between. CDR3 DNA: TGTGCCAGCAGTTTTTGGGGTCCCGGGGATACGCAGTATTTT. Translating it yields CASSFWGPGDTQYF.

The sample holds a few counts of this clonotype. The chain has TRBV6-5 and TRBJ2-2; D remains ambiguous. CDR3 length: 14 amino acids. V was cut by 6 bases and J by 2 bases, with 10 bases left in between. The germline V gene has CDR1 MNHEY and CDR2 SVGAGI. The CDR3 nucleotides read TGTGCCAGCAGATACGGGCCCAACACCGGGGAGCTGTTTTTT. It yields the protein CASRYGPNTGELFF.

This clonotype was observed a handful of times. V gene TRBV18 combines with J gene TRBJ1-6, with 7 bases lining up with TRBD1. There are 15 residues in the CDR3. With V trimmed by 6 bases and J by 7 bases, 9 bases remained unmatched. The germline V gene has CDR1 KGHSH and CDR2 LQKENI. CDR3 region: CASSEQGMGNSPLHF. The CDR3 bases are TGTGCCAGCTCCGAACAGGGGATGGGCAATTCACCCCTCCACTTT. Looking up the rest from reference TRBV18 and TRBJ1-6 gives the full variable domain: NAGVMQNPRHLVRRRGQEARLRCSPMKGHSHVYWYRQLPEEGLKFMVYLQKENIIDESGMPKERFSAEFPKEGPSILRIQQVVRGDSAAYFCASSEQGMGNSPLHFGNGTRLTVT.

The CDR3 sequence is CASSPHPQGGYGYTF. CDR3 DNA sequence: TGTGCCAGCAGTCCACACCCGCAGGGCGGCTATGGCTACACCTTC. V usage is TRBV28 and J usage is TRBJ1-2; a possible D gene is TRBD1 (5 bases). V was shortened by 5 bases and J by 4 bases, with 17 bases between the two germline ends. The CDR3 sequence is 15 residues long. The germline V gene has CDR1 MDHEN and CDR2 SYDVKM.

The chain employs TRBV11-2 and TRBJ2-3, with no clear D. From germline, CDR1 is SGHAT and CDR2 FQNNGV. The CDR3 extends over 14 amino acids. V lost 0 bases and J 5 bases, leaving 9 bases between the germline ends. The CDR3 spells CASSLDLGVDTQYF. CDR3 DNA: TGTGCCAGCAGCTTAGATTTAGGAGTAGATACGCAGTATTTT.

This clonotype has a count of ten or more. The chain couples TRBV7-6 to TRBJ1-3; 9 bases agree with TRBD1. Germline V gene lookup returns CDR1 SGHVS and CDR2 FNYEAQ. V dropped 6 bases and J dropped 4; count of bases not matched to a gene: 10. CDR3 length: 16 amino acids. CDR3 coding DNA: TGTGCCAGCAGGATGGGACAGGGTTTTTCAGGAAACACCATATATTTT. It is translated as CASRMGQGFSGNTIYF.

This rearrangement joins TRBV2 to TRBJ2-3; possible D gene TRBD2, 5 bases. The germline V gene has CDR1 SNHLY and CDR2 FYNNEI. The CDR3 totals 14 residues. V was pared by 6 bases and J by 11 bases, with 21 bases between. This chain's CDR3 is CASSTGERRAVQYF. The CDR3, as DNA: TGTGCCAGCAGCACCGGTGAGCGGCGGGCGGTGCAGTATTTT.